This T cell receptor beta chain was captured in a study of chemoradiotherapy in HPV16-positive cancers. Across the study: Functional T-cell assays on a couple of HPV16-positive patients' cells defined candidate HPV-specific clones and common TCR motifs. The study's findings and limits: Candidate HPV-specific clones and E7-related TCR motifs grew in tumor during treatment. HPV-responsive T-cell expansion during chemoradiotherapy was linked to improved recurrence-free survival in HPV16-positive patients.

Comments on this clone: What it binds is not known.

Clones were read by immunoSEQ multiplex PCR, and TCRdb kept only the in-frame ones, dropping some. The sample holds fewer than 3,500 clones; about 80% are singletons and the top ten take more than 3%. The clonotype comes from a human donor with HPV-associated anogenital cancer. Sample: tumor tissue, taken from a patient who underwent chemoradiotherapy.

The CDR3 sequence: CASSLGSNNEQFF. The CDR3 coding sequence is TGCGCCAGCAGCTTGGGTAGCAACAATGAGCAGTTCTTC. The chain couples TRBV5-1 to TRBJ2-1; D call uncertain. Per germline, CDR1 SGHRS and CDR2 YFSETQ. This CDR3 comprises 13 residues. V lost 0 bases and J 5 bases, leaving 6 bases between the germline ends.